This T cell receptor beta chain was identified in a study of T cells in Graves' hyperthyroidism and ophthalmopathy. Study summary: Peripheral blood samples were taken at initial diagnosis, prior to any treatment.

This clonotype was counted many times. A lack of ophthalmopathy progression within 18 months defined stable Graves' hyperthyroidism. CDR3 length: 14 residues. Trimming pared 0 bases from V and 1 base from J, leaving 7 bases between. Germline V CDR1 and CDR2: SGDLS, YYNGEE. RNA transcripts were the template for amplifying TCR beta CDR3 regions. HTBI primers were employed in a first-round RT-PCR of the TCR CDR3. TCRdb re-derived calls from the multiplex PCR reads in MiXCR, one entry per CDR3 protein. This sample yields just under 750,000 distinct CDR3 sequences, of which roughly a third are seen a single time; more than 25% belongs to the top ten.

The clonotype comes from a woman in her thirties or forties with Graves' hyperthyroidism. The V gene is TRBV9, the J gene TRBJ1-1; D not certain. Specimen: blood. The CDR3 DNA reads TGTGCCAGCAGCGTAGGGAGGAGGAACACTGAAGCTTTCTTT. The encoded protein is CASSVGRRNTEAFF. Full variable domain (outside the CDR3, taken from reference TRBV9 and TRBJ1-1): DSGVTQTPKHLITATGQRVTLRCSPRSGDLSVYWYQQSLDQGLQFLIQYYNGEERAKGNILERFSAQQFPDLHSELNLSSLELGDSALYFCASSVGRRNTEAFFGQGTRLTVV.